These 28 T cell receptor beta chains were sequenced from one sample in a study of T cells in Graves' hyperthyroidism and ophthalmopathy. Researchers amplified the TCR beta CDR3 regions from RNA transcripts. With the HTBI primer set, the TCR CDR3 went through a first round of RT-PCR. TCRdb re-analysed the multiplex PCR reads in MiXCR, keeping a single row per CDR3 protein. In the table there are around 300,000 distinct CDR3 sequences, 10% to 15% of which are singletons. The sample was blood. The receptors stem from a woman between 25 and 40 years old with Graves' hyperthyroidism that later progressed to Graves' ophthalmopathy.

This clonotype was counted between two and nine times. V gene TRBV14 combines with J gene TRBJ2-7; 7 bases are shared with TRBD1. Germline CDR1 is SGHDN and CDR2 is FVKESK. CDR3 length: 15 residues. V lost 1 base, J lost 6 bases, and 9 bases stayed unmatched. This CDR3 is CASSQVRGPTAEQYF. The CDR3 DNA follows: TGTGCCAGCAGCCAAGTTAGGGGGCCGACTGCCGAGCAGTACTTC.

This rearrangement joins TRBV7-6 to TRBJ1-1, with D unclear. Germline CDR1 and CDR2: SGHVS and FNYEAQ. The CDR3 extends over 13 amino acids. V lost 1 base and J lost 6, with 9 bases in between. The CDR3 loop reads CASSLDSSAEAFF. DNA of the CDR3: TGTGCCAGCAGCTTAGACTCCTCGGCTGAAGCTTTCTTT.

This chain joins TRBV9 and TRBJ1-2; D is possibly TRBD1 (5 bases). The CDR3 length is 15 residues. The V gene's germline CDR1 is SGDLS and CDR2 YYNGEE. Trimming pared 4 bases from V and 4 bases from J, leaving 17 bases between. The chain's CDR3 is CASSPETDPFYGYTF. The CDR3 coding sequence is TGTGCCAGCAGCCCTGAGACAGACCCTTTCTATGGCTACACCTTC.

Details on this clonotype: This may come from a read error, since a much larger clone is one base off. The V gene is TRBV28, the J gene TRBJ2-1, with D tentatively TRBD1 (5 bases). This CDR3 is 12 amino acids long. Germline V gene lookup returns CDR1 MDHEN and CDR2 SYDVKM. CDR3 region: CASMGPTNEQSF. CDR3 nucleotides: TGTGCCAGCATGGGGCCTACCAATGAGCAGTCCTTC.

This clonotype was counted at least ten times. The DNA for the CDR3 is TGTGCCACCGTCCGTCCAGGGGGCATCGGCTACGAGCAGTACTTC. Translated: CATVRPGGIGYEQYF. This chain links TRBV28 with TRBJ2-7; TRBD1 matches 8 bases. Germline CDR1 and CDR2: MDHEN and SYDVKM. Unmatched junction bases numbered 14, after V lost 10 bases and J lost 3 bases. The CDR3 extends over 15 amino acids.

Only a few counts were recorded for this clonotype. The rearrangement joins TRBV3-1 to TRBJ2-5; 10 bases are a match to TRBD2. With V trimmed by 2 bases and J by 6 bases, 9 bases remained unmatched. The CDR3 sequence is 16 residues long. Germline CDR1 is LGHDT and CDR2 is YNNKEL (reference sequence). The CDR3 nucleotides are TGTGCCAGCAGCCAATTTCTAGCGGGAGAGGTCAAGACCCAGTACTTC. Encoded protein: CASSQFLAGEVKTQYF.

This chain links TRBV25-1 with TRBJ2-5, with 15 bases identical to TRBD2. CDR1 is MGHDK and CDR2 is SYGVNS in the germline V gene. The CDR3 sequence is 17 residues long. V lost 4 bases, J lost 2 bases, and 5 bases stayed unmatched. This CDR3 reads CASSGGTSGRLQETQYF. The CDR3 DNA reads as TGTGCCAGCAGTGGGGGGACTAGCGGGAGGTTACAAGAGACCCAGTACTTC.

The gene calls are TRBV12-3 or TRBV12-4 and TRBJ2-1, with 16 bases lining up with TRBD2. V trimming: 6 bases; J trimming: 5 bases; junction bases outside the gene matches: 7. This CDR3 region has 17 residues. The CDR3 DNA follows: TGTGCCAGCAGCCTTACGGGACTAGCGGGAGGGCACAATGAGCAGTTCTTC. This codes for CASSLTGLAGGHNEQFF.

The V call is TRBV5-8, the J call TRBJ2-7; 15 bases line up with TRBD2. Trimming took 3 bases from V and 6 from J; bases not matched to a gene: 10. This CDR3 is 17 amino acids long. Germline CDR1 and CDR2: SGHTS and YDEGEE. Here the CDR3 DNA reads TGTGCCAGCAGCTGGGTGGGACTAGCGGGAGGCTTATCCGAGCAGTACTTC. It translates to CASSWVGLAGGLSEQYF.

The chain carries TRBV5-6 and TRBJ2-1; D unclear. V was clipped by 0 bases and J by 7 bases, with 8 bases between them. This CDR3 region has 13 residues. Germline-derived CDR1 and CDR2 are SGHDT and YYEEEE. The CDR3 loop reads CASSLAARNEQFF. CDR3 in DNA: TGTGCCAGCAGCTTGGCCGCGAGGAATGAGCAGTTCTTC.

This clonotype was found a few times. The chain has TRBV6-1 and TRBJ2-3; D not certain. The V gene lost 7 bases and the J gene lost 4 bases, with 12 bases spanning the gap. Germline V gives CDR1 MNHNS, CDR2 SASEGT. CDR3 length: 13 residues. CDR3 region: CASTLKDPDTQYF. CDR3 DNA: TGTGCCAGCACCTTAAAGGACCCAGATACGCAGTATTTT.

This clonotype was picked up many times. The chain couples TRBV7-2 to TRBJ2-6; D is unclear. The germline V gene has CDR1 SGHTA and CDR2 FQGNSA. Trimming took 5 bases from V and 0 from J, leaving 8 bases between them. The CDR3 extends over 15 amino acids. CDR3 coding DNA: TGTGCCAGCAGCCCATCCCTCTCTGGGGCCAACGTCCTGACTTTC. Protein product: CASSPSLSGANVLTF.

This clonotype was observed many times. The chain is built from TRBV27 and TRBJ2-1; the match to TRBD2 covers 13 bases. Germline V gene data show CDR1 as MNHEY and CDR2 as SMNVEV (reference sequence). The length of the CDR3 is 16 residues. Trimming took 5 bases from V and 5 from J; bases not matched to a gene: 6. CDR3 sequence (DNA): TGTGCCAGCAGTCTACGGACTAGCGGGAGTAACAATGAGCAGTTCTTC. It encodes CASSLRTSGSNNEQFF.

This clonotype appeared many times. CDR3 loop: CASSSTGPTYEQYF. Here the CDR3 DNA reads TGTGCCAGCAGCTCGACGGGACCGACCTACGAGCAGTACTTC. V usage is TRBV2 and J usage is TRBJ2-7; TRBD1 or TRBD2 may be the D gene (5 bases each). The CDR3 runs to 14 residues. The V end was cut by 6 bases, the J end by 2 bases, with 14 bases between. Per the germline V gene, CDR1 is SNHLY and CDR2 is FYNNEI.

In this sample, this clonotype turned up many times. The chain recombines TRBV20-1 with TRBJ1-1, with a tentative D call TRBD1 (5 bases). The length of the CDR3 is 13 residues. Trimming pared 7 bases from V and 3 bases from J, leaving 15 bases between. Germline V lookup: CDR1 DFQATT, CDR2 SNEGSKA (reference sequence). DNA of the CDR3: TGCAGTGGCCCAAAGGGGTTTTACACTGAAGCTTTCTTT. Residues: CSGPKGFYTEAFF.

This clonotype was observed a handful of times. The rearrangement links TRBV9 to TRBJ2-1, with 8 positions matching TRBD2. This CDR3 is 15 amino acids long. J lost 10 bases, V lost 4 bases, and 13 bases had no gene match. Germline V gene lookup returns CDR1 SGDLS and CDR2 YYNGEE. Written as DNA, the CDR3 is TGTGCCAGCAGCCCCTCGGCGGGAGGCCCTGTAGAGCAGTTCTTC. Its translation: CASSPSAGGPVEQFF.

The sample holds many counts of this clonotype. The chain recombines TRBV28 with TRBJ1-2; TRBD1 agrees at 7 bases. The germline V gene has CDR1 MDHEN and CDR2 SYDVKM. The length of the CDR3 is 15 residues. With 6 bases clipped from V and 4 bases from J, the junction kept 11 bases outside the gene matches. The CDR3 sequence: CASSSGGLLSYGYTF. The CDR3 coding sequence is TGTGCCAGCAGCTCAGGGGGGCTCCTCTCCTATGGCTACACCTTC.

This clonotype was seen a handful of times. The chain joins TRBV11-2 to TRBJ2-3; D gene uncertain. Judging by the DNA end, TRBJ1-5 fits better; the J call may be wrong. Germline values: CDR1 SGHAT, CDR2 FQNNGV. This CDR3 has 15 residues. The CDR3 here is CASSLVEGGADTQHF. The CDR3 DNA is TGTGCCAGCAGCTTGGTAGAGGGTGGCGCAGATACGCAGCATTTT.

In this sample, this clonotype turned up a few times. This chain links TRBV29-1 with TRBJ1-2; weak D call: TRBD1 (6 bases). CDR1 is SQVTM, CDR2 ANQGSEA, per germline. The CDR3 is 17 amino acids. The V end was cut by 3 bases, the J end by 2 bases, with 22 bases between. DNA for the CDR3: TGCAGCGTTGATTATGGGGTCGGGGGACACCTCAACTATGGCTACACCTTC. Its protein is CSVDYGVGGHLNYGYTF.

This clonotype was recorded many times. The chain recombines TRBV7-9 with TRBJ2-1; no definite D call. The germline CDR1 and CDR2 sequences are SEHNR and FQNEAQ (reference sequence). The ends were cut back, 5 bases at V and 6 bases at J, with 17 bases in the middle. The CDR3 length is 15 residues. CDR3: CASSPAVGVFNEQFF. Written as DNA, the CDR3 is TGTGCCAGCAGCCCCGCCGTAGGAGTGTTCAATGAGCAGTTCTTC.

This clonotype has ten or more counts. V gene TRBV4-2 combines with J gene TRBJ2-1; 8 nucleotides match TRBD2. V shed 1 base and J 5 bases; nucleotides not matched to a gene: 7. The length of the CDR3 is 16 residues. The germline gives CDR1 LGHNA, CDR2 YNFKEQ. In DNA form, the CDR3 reads TGTGCCAGCAGCCAAGCCGGGAGGGCCCTCCACAATGAGCAGTTCTTC. Translating it yields CASSQAGRALHNEQFF.

This clonotype was seen only a few times. This chain links TRBV7-9 with TRBJ2-1; D may be TRBD2 (6 bases). The CDR3 runs 17 residues. Germline V gives CDR1 SEHNR, CDR2 FQNEAQ (reference sequence). The V end was cut by 2 bases, the J end by 7 bases, with 21 bases between. The CDR3 sequence: CASSLTRGTALTNEQFF. The CDR3 DNA reads TGTGCCAGCAGCTTAACCCGAGGGACTGCCCTTACGAATGAGCAGTTCTTC.

On this clonotype itself: The germline gene is not matched at one end of the junction; a read error may be the cause. The rearrangement uses TRBV7-6 and TRBJ2-1; D may be TRBD2 (5 bases). CDR1 and CDR2 (germline): SGHVS, FNYEAQ. This CDR3 has 16 residues. This CDR3 reads CANSVRGEGVNNEQFF. The DNA of the CDR3 is TGTGCCAACAGCGTTAGAGGTGAGGGAGTTAACAATGAGCAGTTCTTC.

This clonotype has at least ten counts. This chain connects TRBV28 to TRBJ1-4; possible D gene TRBD1, 6 bases. Looked up from germline, CDR1 is MDHEN and CDR2 is SYDVKM. The ends were cut back, 4 bases at V and 8 bases at J, with 20 bases in the middle. This CDR3 region has 16 residues. For the CDR3, the DNA is TGTGCCAGCAGTTCCCGGGACAACTCCCTTCGGGAAAAACTGTTTTTT. Translated: CASSSRDNSLREKLFF. Full variable domain (outside the CDR3, taken from reference TRBV28 and TRBJ1-4): DVKVTQSSRYLVKRTGEKVFLECVQDMDHENMFWYRQDPGLGLRLIYFSYDVKMKEKGDIPEGYSVSREKKERFSLILESASTNQTSMYLCASSSRDNSLREKLFFGSGTQLSVL.

This clonotype was counted at least ten times. The rearrangement links TRBV20-1 to TRBJ1-6; D is possibly TRBD1 (5 bases). The CDR3 runs to 13 residues. V was shortened by 6 bases and J by 15 bases, with 21 bases between the two germline ends. Per the germline V gene, CDR1 is DFQATT and CDR2 is SNEGSKA (reference sequence). The CDR3 bases are TGCAGTGCGGATGACTCTTGGGGGGGGTACCTCCACTTT. It translates to CSADDSWGGYLHF.

This clonotype was observed a few times. The genes are TRBV5-4 and TRBJ2-1; either TRBD1 or TRBD2 may fit D (5 bases each). Germline CDR1 reads SGHNT; CDR2 reads YYREEE (reference sequence). Trimming shortened V by 4 bases and J by 3 bases, and 14 bases separated the two germline ends. CDR3 length equals 15 residues. The CDR3 sequence: CASSGRDGDYNEQFF. CDR3 in DNA: TGTGCCAGCAGCGGCCGGGACGGTGACTACAATGAGCAGTTCTTC.

This clonotype was seen ten or more times. This chain connects TRBV7-6 to TRBJ2-5; D unresolved. The CDR3 is made up of 14 amino acids. Germline V gene lookup returns CDR1 SGHVS and CDR2 FNYEAQ. The V end lost 4 bases, the J end lost 5 bases, and 14 bases lay between the germline ends. Here the CDR3 reads CASSSETGSETQYF. DNA of the CDR3: TGTGCCAGCAGCTCAGAGACGGGTTCTGAGACCCAGTACTTC.

This clonotype appeared many times. The V gene is TRBV6-1, the J gene TRBJ1-6; D is undetermined. Trimming stripped 6 bases from V and 7 bases from J, with 16 bases between. The CDR3 runs to 15 residues. Per the germline V gene, CDR1 is MNHNS and CDR2 is SASEGT. CDR3 in DNA: TGTGCCAGCAGCATCGGGAGGGAGGCGAATTCACCCCTCCACTTT. Amino acids: CASSIGREANSPLHF.